These 21 T cell receptor beta chains were sequenced from one sample in a study of early T cells in non-severe SARS-CoV-2 infection. TCRdb processed the 5' RACE reads anew with MiXCR; each CDR3 protein has one entry. The data contain 79,000 or so distinct CDR3 sequences, about 13% of them singletons. The sequenced sample was whole blood. These receptors originate from an adult who was a healthcare worker with PCR-confirmed SARS-CoV-2 infection or an uninfected control (not recorded which).

This clonotype was found a few times. The V and J genes are TRBV28 and TRBJ2-5; weak D call: TRBD2 (6 bases). V dropped 6 bases and J dropped 4 bases, with 12 bases sitting between them. The CDR3 has 13 residues. Germline V CDR1 and CDR2: MDHEN, SYDVKM. This CDR3 is CASSQDYRETQYF. The DNA for the CDR3 is TGTGCCAGCAGCCAGGACTACAGAGAGACCCAGTACTTC.

Only a few counts were recorded for this clonotype. The chain joins TRBV4-3 to TRBJ2-7; no clear D. Germline CDR1 reads LGHNA; CDR2 reads YSLEER. Trimming removed 1 base from V and 3 bases from J, with 10 bases in between. This CDR3 spans 14 amino acids. Here the CDR3 reads CASSQGPANYEQYF. The CDR3 DNA is TGCGCCAGCAGCCAAGGCCCAGCAAACTACGAGCAGTACTTC.

This clonotype was detected a few times. The rearrangement joins TRBV12-3 or TRBV12-4 to TRBJ2-5; D gene unclear. V was trimmed by 0 bases and J by 13 bases, leaving 12 bases between them. There are 12 residues in the CDR3. DNA for the CDR3: TGTGCCAGCAGTTTAGCGGGATCACTCCCGTACTTC. Encoded protein: CASSLAGSLPYF.

This clonotype was counted ten times or more. This chain connects TRBV10-2 to TRBJ1-6; 8 bases agree with TRBD1. CDR1 and CDR2 (germline): WSHSY, SAAADI. With 7 bases clipped from V and 6 bases from J, the junction kept 2 bases outside the gene matches. The CDR3 consists of 13 residues. The CDR3 is CASTGQGNSPLHF. The CDR3 DNA is TGCGCCAGCACCGGACAGGGTAATTCACCCCTCCACTTT.

V gene TRBV7-2 combines with J gene TRBJ1-1; D unresolved. V gave up 2 bases and J gave up 1 base, with 5 bases separating them. The germline V gene encodes CDR1 SGHTA and CDR2 FQGNSA. This CDR3 has 13 amino acids. DNA of the CDR3: TGTGCCAGCAGCTTACAGAAGAACACTGAAGCTTTCTTT. Its translation: CASSLQKNTEAFF.

This clonotype has more than one count but fewer than ten. J is TRBJ2-7 and V is TRBV7-6; D is perhaps TRBD2 (6 bases). The V gene lost 6 bases and the J gene lost 7 bases, with 28 bases spanning the gap. Germline-derived CDR1 and CDR2 are SGHVS and FNYEAQ. The CDR3 extends over 17 amino acids. For the CDR3, the DNA is TGTGCCAGCAGTTATCCGCCGCCCGACCTAAAGGAGGGGGAGCAGTACTTC. Protein sequence: CASSYPPPDLKEGEQYF.

This clonotype was picked up a small number of times. V is TRBV29-1 and J is TRBJ2-7; 7 nucleotides align to TRBD2. Trimming removed 5 bases from V and 0 bases from J; junction bases left unmatched: 4. The CDR3 consists of 13 residues. Germline V gene data show CDR1 as SQVTM and CDR2 as ANQGSEA. The CDR3 coding sequence is TGCAGCGTTTCGGGGGGTCTCTCCTACGAGCAGTACTTC. It translates to CSVSGGLSYEQYF.

Many counts were recorded for this clonotype. CDR3 sequence (DNA): TGTGCCAGCAGTCGGGGAGCTATCACAGATACGCAGTATTTT. Translated: CASSRGAITDTQYF. V is TRBV12-3 or TRBV12-4 and J is TRBJ2-3, with D perhaps matching TRBD2 (5 bases). Trimming left V 5 bases short and J 2 bases short, with 11 bases between. The CDR3 is made up of 14 amino acids.

This clonotype appeared a few times. CDR3 bases: TGTGCCACCAGCAGAGCACCCCGGGGTAATTCACCCCTCCACTTT. This translates into CATSRAPRGNSPLHF. This chain uses TRBV15 with TRBJ1-6; D is unclear. Germline V gene sequence: CDR1 LNHNV, CDR2 YYDKDF (reference sequence). The CDR3 loop spans 15 amino acids. Trimming removed 1 base from V and 6 bases from J, with 10 bases in between. Supplemented by reference TRBV15 and TRBJ1-6, the full variable domain reads DAMVIQNPRYQVTQFGKPVTLSCSQTLNHNVMYWYQQKSSQAPKLLFHYYDKDFNNEADTPDNFQSRRPNTSFCFLDIRSPGLGDTAMYLCATSRAPRGNSPLHFGNGTRLTVT.

V is TRBV29-1 and J is TRBJ2-7, with TRBD1 matching over 7 bases. Trimming took 6 bases from V and 2 from J; bases not matched to a gene: 10. This CDR3 has 14 residues. Germline V gives CDR1 SQVTM, CDR2 ANQGSEA. The DNA of the CDR3 is TGCAGCGTACGAAGTCAGGGGGAAACCTACGAGCAGTACTTC. This gives the protein CSVRSQGETYEQYF.

This clonotype came up a few times. This CDR3 reads CASSPPIQDGRRGYTF. The CDR3 DNA sequence: TGTGCCAGCTCACCACCAATTCAGGACGGCCGTCGGGGCTACACCTTC. This sequence joins TRBV18 and TRBJ1-2; D gene ambiguous. Germline CDR1 reads KGHSH; CDR2 reads LQKENI. This CDR3 has 16 amino acids. Trimming stripped 0 bases from V and 8 bases from J, with 19 bases between.

This clonotype turned up a few times. This chain uses TRBV5-1 with TRBJ2-3; TRBD2 agrees at 8 bases. Germline lookup yields CDR1 SGHRS and CDR2 YFSETQ. CDR3 length: 16 residues. The trim removed 0 bases at V and 5 bases at J, leaving 8 bases unmatched. The DNA of the CDR3 is TGCGCCAGCAGCTTGGCCTTACGGGAGGGCCGAGATACGCAGTATTTT. Translation: CASSLALREGRDTQYF. The entire variable domain, with the rest obtained from reference TRBV5-1 and TRBJ2-3, is as follows: KAGVTQTPRYLIKTRGQQVTLSCSPISGHRSVSWYQQTPGQGLQFLFEYFSETQRNKGNFPGRFSGRQFSNSRSEMNVSTLELGDSALYLCASSLALREGRDTQYFGPGTRLTVL.

In this sample, this clonotype turned up many times. The chain has TRBV6-6 and TRBJ1-4; TRBD1 agrees at 11 bases. The CDR3 spans 15 residues. Germline assignment: CDR1 MNHNY and CDR2 SVGAGI (reference sequence). The V and J ends lost 8 bases and 2 bases, in that order; junction bases with no gene match: 4. The CDR3 coding sequence is TGTGCCAGCCGGACAGGGGGCGTCACTAATGAAAAACTGTTTTTT. Translation gives CASRTGGVTNEKLFF.

This clonotype was counted between two and nine times. The V call is TRBV27, the J call TRBJ2-7, with 9 positions matching TRBD2. The CDR3 loop spans 14 amino acids. V gave up 3 bases and J gave up 6 bases; unmatched junction bases: 6. Germline CDR1 and CDR2: MNHEY and SMNVEV (reference sequence). In DNA, the CDR3 is TGTGCCAGCAGTTTCGGCGGGAGGGCAGGCGAGCAGTACTTC. Its translation: CASSFGGRAGEQYF.

This chain joins TRBV20-1 and TRBJ2-5, with D maybe TRBD2 (7 bases). Per germline, CDR1 DFQATT and CDR2 SNEGSKA (reference sequence). This CDR3 spans 15 amino acids. Trimming removed 5 bases at V and 1 base at J, with 17 bases between. DNA of the CDR3: TGCAGTGCTGAGGGGGGGGCAGCCAGCCAAGAGACCCAGTACTTC. This translates into CSAEGGAASQETQYF.

The chain links TRBV27 to TRBJ2-3, with 13 positions matching TRBD2. The CDR3 runs 15 residues. Unmatched junction bases numbered 3, after V lost 4 bases and J lost 5 bases. The germline V gene encodes CDR1 MNHEY and CDR2 SMNVEV (reference sequence). CDR3 DNA sequence: TGTGCCAGCAGTTGGACTAGCGGGAGTTTAGATACGCAGTATTTT. Its translation is CASSWTSGSLDTQYF.

This clonotype was detected many times. The rearrangement joins TRBV10-2 to TRBJ1-4, with D possibly matching TRBD1 (6 bases). CDR1 is WSHSY, CDR2 SAAADI, per germline. There are 13 residues in the CDR3. Deletions cut 7 bases from V and 5 bases from J, with 11 bases between. This CDR3 is CASNDRTNEKLFF. DNA for the CDR3: TGCGCCAGCAACGACAGGACGAATGAAAAACTGTTTTTT.

The sample holds a few counts of this clonotype. The V gene is TRBV12-3 or TRBV12-4, the J gene TRBJ2-3, with 8 bases matching TRBD1. After removal of 5 bases from V and 0 bases from J, the junction contained 1 base not matched to a gene. This CDR3 contains 14 residues. This CDR3 reads CASSQGASTDTQYF. In DNA, the CDR3 is TGTGCCAGCAGTCAGGGGGCGAGCACAGATACGCAGTATTTT.

This clonotype showed up just a few times. This chain links TRBV12-5 with TRBJ2-7, with TRBD2 matching over 11 bases. The CDR3 is made up of 18 amino acids. Germline CDR1 and CDR2: LGHNT and FRNRAP. The junction had 14 bases not matched to a gene; V was cut back by 3 bases and J by 4 bases. In DNA form, the CDR3 reads TGTGCTAGTGGTTTCCACGCATACTCCGGGACTAGCGGATACGAGCAGTACTTC. Amino acids: CASGFHAYSGTSGYEQYF.

This clonotype was recorded at least ten times. V usage is TRBV15 and J usage is TRBJ1-4; D is unresolved. With 4 bases removed from V and 2 bases from J, the gap between germline ends came to 11 bases. Per the germline V gene, CDR1 is LNHNV and CDR2 is YYDKDF (reference sequence). This CDR3 comprises 15 residues. In DNA form, the CDR3 reads TGTGCCACCAGCACAATTAAAGCTACTAATGAAAAACTGTTTTTT. Translated: CATSTIKATNEKLFF.

This clonotype was picked up a small number of times. The J gene is TRBJ2-1, the V gene TRBV11-2; D not certain. The CDR3 runs to 13 residues. Germline lookup yields CDR1 SGHAT and CDR2 FQNNGV. Trimming shortened V by 2 bases and J by 15 bases, and 17 bases separated the two germline ends. CDR3 in DNA: TGTGCCAGCAGCTTATGGTTGGGCGGTGAGTGGTTCTTC. Translated: CASSLWLGGEWFF.